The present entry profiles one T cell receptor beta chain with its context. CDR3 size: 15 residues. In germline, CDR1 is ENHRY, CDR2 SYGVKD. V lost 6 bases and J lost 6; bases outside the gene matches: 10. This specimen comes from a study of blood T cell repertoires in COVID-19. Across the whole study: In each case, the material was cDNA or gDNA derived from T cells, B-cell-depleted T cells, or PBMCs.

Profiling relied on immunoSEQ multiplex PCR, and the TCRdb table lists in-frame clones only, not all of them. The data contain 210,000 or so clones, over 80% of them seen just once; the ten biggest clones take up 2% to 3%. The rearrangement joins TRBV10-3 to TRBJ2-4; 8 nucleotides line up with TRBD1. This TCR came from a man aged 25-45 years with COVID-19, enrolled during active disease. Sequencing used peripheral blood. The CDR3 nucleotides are TGTGCCATCAGCCAGAGAACCGACAGGGGAAACATTCAGTACTTC. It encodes CAISQRTDRGNIQYF.